This entry lists 16 T cell receptor beta chains sequenced from one sample in a study of beta chain features in type 1 diabetes. The study reverse transcribed the entire isolated RNA, so it sequenced expressed TCRB transcripts. The protocol was immunoSEQ multiplex PCR, while the TCRdb copy is restricted to in-frame clones and leaves out a portion. The table has over 300,000 clones, 8% seen once. Material: central memory CD4+ T cells from blood. Every receptor here comes from a woman aged 18-29 years in good health.

This clone has a handful of counts. A read error may be the cause here, since a much bigger clone is one base away. The rearrangement links TRBV10-3 to TRBJ2-2; D possibly matches TRBD1 or TRBD2 (5 bases each). The CDR3 extends over 14 amino acids. Germline V gene lookup returns CDR1 ENHRY and CDR2 SYGVKD. V was pared by 6 bases and J by 8 bases, with 16 bases between. The CDR3 DNA follows: TGTGCCATCAGGAGGGACCTGAGGAAGGGGGAGCTGTTTTTT. Its translation is CAIRRDLRKGELFF.

This CDR3 reads CAIKDSTHSNQPQHF. DNA of the CDR3: TGTGCCATCAAGGACAGTACACATAGCAATCAGCCCCAGCATTTT. V and J are TRBV5-7 and TRBJ1-5, with D tentatively TRBD1 (6 bases). TRBV5-7 is an ORF for which the function is uncertain. This CDR3 is built from 15 residues. Trimming pared 9 bases from V and 0 bases from J, leaving 16 bases between.

This chain joins TRBV28 and TRBJ2-6; no definite D call. V lost 4 bases and J lost 1, with 8 bases in between. CDR3 size: 15 residues. CDR1 is MDHEN and CDR2 is SYDVKM in the germline V gene. In DNA, the CDR3 is TGTGCCAGCAGTTCCTCGGCTTCTGGGGCCAACGTCCTGACTTTC. Residues: CASSSSASGANVLTF.

This clone was counted a few times. The chain couples TRBV7-2 to TRBJ2-2; 8 bases map to TRBD1. Unmatched junction bases numbered 7, after V lost 6 bases and J lost 4 bases. From germline, CDR1 is SGHTA and CDR2 FQGNSA. The CDR3 covers 15 residues. The CDR3 is CASRRQGSSTGELFF. CDR3 DNA sequence: TGTGCCAGCAGGAGACAGGGGTCGAGCACCGGGGAGCTGTTTTTT.

There are a few counts of this clone. The chain employs TRBV5-4 and TRBJ1-2; D may be TRBD1 (5 bases). V lost 4 bases and J lost 4, with 11 bases in between. CDR3 length equals 13 residues. Germline CDR1 is SGHNT and CDR2 is YYREEE (reference sequence). CDR3 DNA sequence: TGTGCCAGCAGCGCTGGGGGAGCCTATGGCTACACCTTC. Protein: CASSAGGAYGYTF.

In its sample, this clone was seen a few times. The V call is TRBV6-1, the J call TRBJ2-1; D gene ambiguous. Trimming took off 0 bases at V and 2 bases at J, with 8 bases between the two ends. The CDR3 sequence is 15 residues long. Germline V gene lookup returns CDR1 MNHNS and CDR2 SASEGT. The CDR3 coding sequence is TGTGCCAGCAGTGAAGCTGCAATGGCCTACAATGAGCAGTTCTTC. Amino acids: CASSEAAMAYNEQFF.

Here the CDR3 DNA reads TGTGCCAGCAGCATATGGACTAGCGGGAAGGAGACCCAGTACTTC. Amino acids: CASSIWTSGKETQYF. The chain combines TRBV7-9 with TRBJ2-5, with 12 bases fitting TRBD2. Germline V gene data show CDR1 as SEHNR and CDR2 as FQNEAQ (reference sequence). This CDR3 is built from 15 residues. The J segment lost 5 bases and the V segment lost 5 bases, leaving 6 bases of the junction unmatched. The full variable domain, its missing parts supplied by reference TRBV7-9 and TRBJ2-5, is DTGVSQNPRHKITKRGQNVTFRCDPISEHNRLYWYRQTLGQGPEFLTYFQNEAQLEKSRLLSDRFSAERPKGSFSTLEIQRTEQGDSAMYLCASSIWTSGKETQYFGPGTRLLVL.

V and J are TRBV27 and TRBJ1-2; no definite D call. Germline lookup yields CDR1 MNHEY and CDR2 SMNVEV (reference sequence). The CDR3 sequence is 15 residues long. The V gene lost 4 bases and the J gene lost 6 bases, with 18 bases spanning the gap. In DNA, the CDR3 is TGTGCCAGCAGTTCCCGGACCGCCGGGATGCATGGCTACACCTTC. As protein: CASSSRTAGMHGYTF.

V gene TRBV10-3 combines with J gene TRBJ2-3; 7 bases agree with TRBD1. CDR3 length: 14 residues. The ends lost 6 bases at V and 3 bases at J; junction bases unmatched: 6. Germline V gives CDR1 ENHRY, CDR2 SYGVKD. Here the CDR3 DNA reads TGTGCCATCAGCCCAGGGGGTCGGACAGATACGCAGTATTTT. Its translation is CAISPGGRTDTQYF.

This clone has a handful of counts. The V gene is TRBV2, the J gene TRBJ1-5; D is possibly TRBD1 (6 bases). V lost 4 bases and J lost 2, with 12 bases in between. Germline V gene lookup returns CDR1 SNHLY and CDR2 FYNNEI. There are 15 residues in the CDR3. CDR3 nucleotides: TGTGCCAGCAGTGTCCTTGCAGGGGGCAATCAGCCCCAGCATTTT. Protein sequence: CASSVLAGGNQPQHF. Supplemented by reference TRBV2 and TRBJ1-5, the full variable domain reads EPEVTQTPSHQVTQMGQEVILRCVPISNHLYFYWYRQILGQKVEFLVSFYNNEISEKSEIFDDQFSVERPDGSNFTLKIRSTKLEDSAMYFCASSVLAGGNQPQHFGDGTRLSIL.

This clone has more than one count but fewer than ten. This may arise from a read error, as a much more abundant clone is one base away. The same CDR3 is also encoded by other DNA sequences in this sample. V and J are TRBV6-6 and TRBJ1-1; 9 bases align to TRBD1. The trim removed 2 bases at V and 7 bases at J, leaving 5 bases unmatched. The CDR3 is 14 residues long. Germline V lookup: CDR1 MNHNY, CDR2 SVGAGI (reference sequence). DNA of the CDR3: TGTGCCAGCAGTTACGGGACAGGGCCGAATGAAGCTTTCTTT. As protein: CASSYGTGPNEAFF.

The chain employs TRBV5-6 and TRBJ2-2; TRBD1 might be the D (5 bases). Germline V gives CDR1 SGHDT, CDR2 YYEEEE. Deletions cut 0 bases from V and 2 bases from J, with 8 bases between. The CDR3 spans 15 residues. CDR3 amino acids: CASSLGDRNTGELFF. As DNA, the CDR3 is TGTGCCAGCAGCTTGGGAGACAGAAACACCGGGGAGCTGTTTTTT.

A few counts support this clone. The gene calls are TRBV7-2 and TRBJ2-1, with a possible D match to TRBD1 (8 bases). The CDR3 length is 17 residues. V lost 4 bases and J 3 bases, leaving 19 bases between the germline ends. Germline loops: CDR1 SGHTA, CDR2 FQGNSA. The chain's CDR3 is CASSSSRTGRGYNEQFF. Written as DNA, the CDR3 is TGTGCCAGCAGCTCCTCTAGGACAGGGAGGGGCTACAATGAGCAGTTCTTC.

This clone has a handful of counts. The CDR3 DNA reads as TGTGCCAGCAGCTACAGGGGAAGCTCCTACAATGAGCAGTTCTTC. This encodes CASSYRGSSYNEQFF. V usage is TRBV7-2 and J usage is TRBJ2-1; 7 bases line up with TRBD1. V gave up 4 bases and J gave up 0 bases; unmatched junction bases: 3. Germline CDR1 SGHTA, CDR2 FQGNSA. The CDR3 runs 15 residues.

This clone was detected only a few times. The V and J genes are TRBV1 and TRBJ2-2; no check of the table's D call, TRBD2, against the DNA was made. TRBV1 is a listed pseudogene. This CDR3 is 15 amino acids long. CDR3 protein: CTSSPERETTGELFF. The CDR3 coding sequence is TGCACCAGCAGCCCTGAGCGGGAGACCACCGGGGAGCTGTTTTTT.

The rearrangement links TRBV7-9 to TRBJ2-3; D call uncertain. The CDR3 has 14 amino acids. Trimming pared 5 bases from V and 0 bases from J, leaving 9 bases between. The germline V gene encodes CDR1 SEHNR and CDR2 FQNEAQ (reference sequence). CDR3 sequence reads: CASSRPDSTDTQYF. DNA of the CDR3: TGTGCCAGCAGCCGACCCGATAGCACAGATACGCAGTATTTT.